This TCR beta chain came from a study of radiation and T cells in renal cell carcinoma. General study findings and limits: Without pretreatment biopsies, baseline tumor clonotype presence was undetermined.

This CDR3 has 12 residues. Trimming left V 5 bases short and J 2 bases short, with 6 bases between. Germline V gives CDR1 SGHDN, CDR2 FVKESK. Time point specified: blood 4 weeks post-SBRT, at nephrectomy. The treatment: 15 Gy SBRT to primary tumor, nephrectomy 4 weeks later. TCRdb's copy holds only in-frame clones and misses some; the assay was immunoSEQ multiplex PCR. The sample records 50,000 to 70,000 clones, around 80% being singletons. Remarks on this clone: Its antigen is unidentified.

This material consisted of blood, taken from a patient whose treatment included radiotherapy and nephrectomy. This chain connects TRBV14 to TRBJ1-1; D is ambiguous. The receptor was derived from a man between 60 and 75 years old with renal cell carcinoma. The CDR3 coding sequence is TGTGCCAGCAGCTATACCAACACTGAAGCTTTCTTT. It translates to CASSYTNTEAFF.